This is a list of T cell receptor beta chains from one sample in a study of CD8 T cells in ankylosing spondylitis. TCRdb analysed the 5' RACE reads with MiXCR anew, one entry per CDR3 protein. Counted here are 750,000 to 850,000 distinct CDR3 sequences, 10% to 15% occurring once; the ten biggest clones make up roughly 0.51%. Sequenced input: blood, either unsorted or a sorted T cell fraction (not recorded which). The receptors were gathered from a male donor with ankylosing spondylitis. CDR3s include the opening cysteine and the closing phenylalanine or tryptophan. A D gene is named only where the DNA matches it firmly. Clone size is shown for a subset of rows, as once, few, many or a class of expanded clone.

D gene: TRBD1; V gene: TRBV20-1; J gene: TRBJ1-2; clone size: -; CDR3 DNA: TGCAGTGCTAGGGGTGACGGACAGGCCGCTCGTGGAGGCTACACCTTC; CDR3 protein: CSARGDGQAARGGYTF
D gene: -; V gene: TRBV15; J gene: TRBJ1-1; clone size: -; CDR3 DNA: TGTGCCACCAGCAGAAGGGGCACTGAAGCTTTCTTT; CDR3 protein: CATSRRGTEAFF
D gene: TRBD2; V gene: TRBV11-2; J gene: TRBJ2-7; clone size: few; CDR3 DNA: TGTGCCAGCAGCTTAGGGGTACTAGCGGGAGCATACGAGCAGTACTTC; CDR3 protein: CASSLGVLAGAYEQYF
D gene: -; V gene: TRBV20-1; J gene: TRBJ2-2; clone size: many; CDR3 DNA: TGCAGTGCTAGAGATTCGGGGCGCCGGGAGCTGTTTTTT; CDR3 protein: CSARDSGRRELFF
D gene: -; V gene: TRBV4-3; J gene: TRBJ2-2; clone size: few; CDR3 DNA: TGCGCCAGCAGCCAAGGTGCCGGGAACACCGGGGAGCTGTTTTTT; CDR3 protein: CASSQGAGNTGELFF
D gene: -; V gene: TRBV11-2; J gene: TRBJ2-5; clone size: many; CDR3 DNA: TGTGCCAGCAGCTCCGTCGGAGGGCAAGGAGAGACCCAGTACTTC; CDR3 protein: CASSSVGGQGETQYF
D gene: TRBD1; V gene: TRBV25-1; J gene: TRBJ2-1; clone size: many; CDR3 DNA: TGTGCCAGCACTCAGGACAGGGGGCCTACCTACAATGAGCAGTTCTTC; CDR3 protein: CASTQDRGPTYNEQFF
D gene: -; V gene: TRBV20-1; J gene: TRBJ1-6; clone size: few; CDR3 DNA: TGCAGTGCTAGAAAGGACAGCTCCTATAATTCACCCCTCCACTTT; CDR3 protein: CSARKDSSYNSPLHF
D gene: TRBD2; V gene: TRBV4-3; J gene: TRBJ2-7; clone size: -; CDR3 DNA: TGCGCCAGCAGCCGAATAGCGGGAGGGCCGCACGAGCAGTACTTC; CDR3 protein: CASSRIAGGPHEQYF
D gene: TRBD1; V gene: TRBV12-3/TRBV12-4; J gene: TRBJ1-2; clone size: few; CDR3 DNA: TGTGCCAGCAGTGATTCCGGGACAGATTATGGCTACACCTTC; CDR3 protein: CASSDSGTDYGYTF
D gene: -; V gene: TRBV29-1; J gene: TRBJ1-1; clone size: few; CDR3 DNA: TGCAGCGTTGAGACGGGGAGGAACACTGAAGCTTTCTTT; CDR3 protein: CSVETGRNTEAFF
D gene: TRBD2; V gene: TRBV7-2; J gene: TRBJ2-7; clone size: -; CDR3 DNA: TGTGCCAGCAGCCGGAGACTAGCGGGAGAGCACGAGCAGTACTTC; CDR3 protein: CASSRRLAGEHEQYF
D gene: -; V gene: TRBV7-3; J gene: TRBJ2-1; clone size: few; CDR3 DNA: TGTGCCAGCAGCTTACACCTGACTGCTGCCAGTGAGCAGTTCTTC; CDR3 protein: CASSLHLTAASEQFF
D gene: TRBD1; V gene: TRBV5-1; J gene: TRBJ2-1; clone size: many; CDR3 DNA: TGCGCCAGCAGCTTGGGGGACAGGGAATTCTTC; CDR3 protein: CASSLGDREFF
D gene: -; V gene: TRBV20-1; J gene: TRBJ2-7; clone size: -; CDR3 DNA: TGCAGTGCTAGCAACGGCCCAACCTACGAGCAGTACTTC; CDR3 protein: CSASNGPTYEQYF
D gene: -; V gene: TRBV4-2; J gene: TRBJ1-1; clone size: many; CDR3 DNA: TGTGCCAGCAGCCAAGGGGACGGGGAGAGGGTTCGAGCTTTCTTT; CDR3 protein: CASSQGDGERVRAFF
D gene: -; V gene: TRBV9; J gene: TRBJ2-6; clone size: -; CDR3 DNA: TGTGCCAGCAGCGTGGCCCTCAGGGATTTCTTTGGGGCCAACGTCCTGACTTTC; CDR3 protein: CASSVALRDFFGANVLTF